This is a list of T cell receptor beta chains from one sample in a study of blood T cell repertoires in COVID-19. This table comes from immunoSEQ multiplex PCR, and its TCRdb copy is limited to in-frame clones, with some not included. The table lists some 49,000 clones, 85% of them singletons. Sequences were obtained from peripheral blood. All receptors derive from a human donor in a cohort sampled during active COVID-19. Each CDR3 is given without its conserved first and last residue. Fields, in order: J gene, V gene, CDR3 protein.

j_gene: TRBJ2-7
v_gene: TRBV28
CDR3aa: ASSLSGPEQY

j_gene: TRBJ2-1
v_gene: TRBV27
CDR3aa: ASSLPGTSGSREQF

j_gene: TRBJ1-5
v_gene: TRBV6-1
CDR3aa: ASSEATRQQH

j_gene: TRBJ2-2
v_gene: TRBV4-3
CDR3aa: ASSQELPSTINTGELF

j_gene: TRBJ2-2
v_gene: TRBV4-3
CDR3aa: ASSQGAGVPGELF

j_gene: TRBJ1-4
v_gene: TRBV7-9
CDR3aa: ASSPGVMNEKLF

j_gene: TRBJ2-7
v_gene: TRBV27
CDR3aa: ASSLSAVAGTYEQY

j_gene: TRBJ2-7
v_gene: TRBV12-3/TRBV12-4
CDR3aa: ASNRATGYEQY

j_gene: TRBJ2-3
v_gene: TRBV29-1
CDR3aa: SASGLSSTDTQY

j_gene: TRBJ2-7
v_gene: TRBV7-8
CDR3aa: ASSLGHSSYEQY